This T cell receptor (beta chain) is from a study of identifying expanded T cells in peripheral blood. TCRdb's copy holds only in-frame clones and misses some; the assay was immunoSEQ multiplex PCR. The sample carries tens of thousands of clones, over 75% recorded once. No infections or other immune events were documented during collection. The clonotype originates from a person between 18 and 75 years old in good health. The sequencing sample was made of blood.

DNA for the CDR3: TGCAGCGTTGAAGTAGGTTATGGCTACACCTTC. Protein sequence: CSVEVGYGYTF. This chain joins TRBV29-1 and TRBJ1-2; D is uncertain. Germline CDR1 SQVTM, CDR2 ANQGSEA. This CDR3 spans 11 amino acids. V was pared by 1 base and J by 5 bases, with 5 bases between.